This TCR beta chain is from a study of OX40 agonist ivuxolimab in advanced cancers. Data came from immunoSEQ multiplex PCR; TCRdb stores just in-frame clones and leaves some out. The table has 35,000 to 45,000 clones, more than 80% seen once. V shed 5 bases, J shed 3 bases, and the junction held 13 bases outside the gene matches. This CDR3 spans 16 amino acids. Germline CDR1 SGHTA, CDR2 FQGNSA. The receptor comes from an adult with an advanced solid tumor such as melanoma, head and neck, liver or kidney cancer. The chain has TRBV7-2 and TRBJ2-7; 7 bases are a match to TRBD1. The sample in question was CD4+ or CD8+ T cells sorted from blood, obtained in a trial of the OX40 agonist ivuxolimab. CDR3 DNA: TGTGCCAGCAGCACCCAAACGGGACAGCTATTCTACGAGCAGTACTTC. Amino acid sequence: CASSTQTGQLFYEQYF.